Following are 26 T cell receptor beta chains from one sample sequenced in a study of early T cells in non-severe SARS-CoV-2 infection. TCRdb called the 5' RACE reads again in MiXCR, with one record for every CDR3 protein. The repertoire includes tens of thousands of distinct CDR3 sequences, 9.5% to 13% of them detected once, and approximately 5.9% sits in the top ten. The sample comprised whole blood. The receptors shown here come from an adult who was a healthcare worker with PCR-confirmed SARS-CoV-2 infection or an uninfected control (not recorded which).

The rearrangement joins TRBV28 to TRBJ2-3; 8 positions match TRBD2. The V segment lost 0 bases and the J segment 4 bases; nucleotides outside the gene matches: 6. The CDR3 is 16 residues long. The germline V gene has CDR1 MDHEN and CDR2 SYDVKM. DNA of the CDR3: TGTGCCAGCAGTTTATGGTACGGGAGGGCCGCAGATACGCAGTATTTT. This encodes CASSLWYGRAADTQYF. Full variable domain (remainder filled in from reference TRBV28 and TRBJ2-3): DVKVTQSSRYLVKRTGEKVFLECVQDMDHENMFWYRQDPGLGLRLIYFSYDVKMKEKGDIPEGYSVSREKKERFSLILESASTNQTSMYLCASSLWYGRAADTQYFGPGTRLTVL.

The CDR3 here is CASSPHLSGTSSPNHYEQYF. The CDR3 DNA sequence: TGTGCCAGCTCACCTCACCTTAGCGGCACGTCCTCCCCAAACCACTACGAGCAGTACTTC. This chain links TRBV18 with TRBJ2-7, with D maybe TRBD2 (6 bases). Germline CDR1 reads KGHSH; CDR2 reads LQKENI. V lost 3 bases and J lost 3, with 30 bases in between. The CDR3 contains 20 residues.

This clonotype has a count of ten or more. The V call is TRBV7-9, the J call TRBJ2-3; D ambiguous. Trimming shortened V by 3 bases and J by 7 bases, and 8 bases separated the two germline ends. CDR3 length: 12 amino acids. In germline, CDR1 is SEHNR, CDR2 FQNEAQ (reference sequence). The CDR3 DNA sequence: TGTGCCAGCAGCTTGAGTAGGAATACGCAGTATTTT. Amino acid sequence: CASSLSRNTQYF. Drawing the rest from reference TRBV7-9 and TRBJ2-3, the complete variable domain is DTGVSQNPRHKITKRGQNVTFRCDPISEHNRLYWYRQTLGQGPEFLTYFQNEAQLEKSRLLSDRFSAERPKGSFSTLEIQRTEQGDSAMYLCASSLSRNTQYFGPGTRLTVL.

The chain joins TRBV4-3 to TRBJ2-1; 10 bases fit TRBD2. There are 14 residues in the CDR3. Germline assignment: CDR1 LGHNA and CDR2 YSLEER. Trimming cost V 3 bases and J 8 bases; bases outside gene matches: 4. CDR3 protein: CASSQGLASDEQFF. CDR3 nucleotides: TGCGCCAGCAGCCAGGGACTAGCGAGCGATGAGCAGTTCTTC.

CDR3 residues: CASTPPGGDTEAFF. Here the CDR3 DNA reads TGTGCCAGCACCCCCCCCGGCGGGGACACTGAAGCTTTCTTT. V and J are TRBV5-6 and TRBJ1-1; D is undetermined. V lost 6 bases and J lost 3, with 15 bases in between. The V gene's germline CDR1 is SGHDT and CDR2 YYEEEE. There are 14 residues in the CDR3.

The table lists this clonotype with many counts. The V and J genes are TRBV12-3 or TRBV12-4 and TRBJ1-1; no definite D call. CDR3 size: 14 residues. Between the trimmed V and J ends, which lost 0 bases and 4 bases, there was a span of 9 bases. For the CDR3, the DNA is TGTGCCAGCAGTTTAGCAGGAGGTGGCACTGAAGCTTTCTTT. Amino acid sequence: CASSLAGGGTEAFF.

This clonotype was seen a handful of times. The chain combines TRBV2 with TRBJ2-1, with D possibly being TRBD2 (6 bases). Trimming stripped 8 bases from V and 3 bases from J, with 11 bases between. The CDR3 has 13 amino acids. The germline V gene has CDR1 SNHLY and CDR2 FYNNEI. DNA of the CDR3: TGTGCCAGCGAACGGGAGTACTACAATGAGCAGTTCTTC. Its translation is CASEREYYNEQFF. The variable domain in full, with the rest retrieved from reference TRBV2 and TRBJ2-1, is EPEVTQTPSHQVTQMGQEVILRCVPISNHLYFYWYRQILGQKVEFLVSFYNNEISEKSEIFDDQFSVERPDGSNFTLKIRSTKLEDSAMYFCASEREYYNEQFFGPGTRLTVL.

This rearrangement joins TRBV4-1 to TRBJ2-3; unclear D gene. CDR1 is MGHRA and CDR2 is YSYEKL in the germline V gene. The V and J ends lost 1 base and 1 base respectively, with 3 bases between them. The CDR3 has 13 amino acids. The CDR3: CASSQAGTDTQYF. CDR3 DNA sequence: TGCGCCAGCAGCCAAGCAGGCACAGATACGCAGTATTTT.

The chain has TRBV7-6 and TRBJ2-3; 11 nucleotides match TRBD2. The CDR3 contains 15 residues. Germline CDR1 is SGHVS and CDR2 is FNYEAQ. Trimming cost V 4 bases and J 5 bases; bases outside gene matches: 5. Here the CDR3 reads CASSYLAGGGDTQYF. The CDR3 DNA is TGTGCCAGCAGCTATCTAGCGGGAGGCGGAGATACGCAGTATTTT.

This clonotype occurred a few times. The chain couples TRBV12-3 or TRBV12-4 to TRBJ1-2; TRBD1 is a possible D gene (6 bases). CDR3 size: 11 residues. V was cut by 9 bases and J by 8 bases, with 13 bases left in between. CDR3 loop: CASARGGGYTF. CDR3 nucleotides: TGTGCCAGTGCCCGGGGGGGCGGCTACACCTTC.

This clonotype was counted many times. V is TRBV28 and J is TRBJ1-4; D is uncertain. CDR3 length equals 12 residues. The germline gives CDR1 MDHEN, CDR2 SYDVKM. V lost 3 bases, J lost 7 bases, and 6 bases lay in between. DNA of the CDR3: TGTGCCAGCAGTTTGAGGAGTGAAAAACTGTTTTTT. Its translation is CASSLRSEKLFF.

In this sample, this clonotype turned up many times. The chain joins TRBV6-1 to TRBJ2-3, with 9 bases lining up with TRBD2. This CDR3 is 15 amino acids long. V was pared by 0 bases and J by 4 bases, with 2 bases of the junction left unmatched. Germline CDR1 and CDR2: MNHNS and SASEGT. The CDR3 DNA reads TGTGCCAGCAGTGAAGCTCGACTAGCGGCAGATACGCAGTATTTT. This translates into CASSEARLAADTQYF.

The chain employs TRBV27 and TRBJ2-7; 7 positions match TRBD2. The V segment lost 1 base and the J segment 0 bases; nucleotides outside the gene matches: 3. The CDR3 contains 15 residues. The germline CDR1 and CDR2 sequences are MNHEY and SMNVEV (reference sequence). The CDR3 loop reads CASSLWGRASYEQYF. The CDR3 bases are TGTGCCAGCAGTTTATGGGGGAGGGCCTCCTACGAGCAGTACTTC.

This clonotype was recorded at least ten times. This sequence joins TRBV20-1 and TRBJ2-6; the match to TRBD2 covers 7 bases. This CDR3 comprises 15 residues. The V gene's germline CDR1 is DFQATT and CDR2 SNEGSKA (reference sequence). Unmatched junction bases numbered 7, after V lost 6 bases and J lost 2 bases. The CDR3 nucleotides are TGCAGTGCCGAAGAGGGGAGGGCTGGGGCCAACGTCCTGACTTTC. It specifies CSAEEGRAGANVLTF.

This clonotype was observed a handful of times. The rearrangement links TRBV20-1 to TRBJ2-3, with D unclear. The CDR3 spans 12 residues. Germline lookup yields CDR1 DFQATT and CDR2 SNEGSKA (reference sequence). Between the trimmed V and J ends, which lost 4 bases and 4 bases, there was a span of 9 bases. The CDR3 loop is CSATVISDTQYF. The CDR3 nucleotides are TGCAGTGCTACCGTAATCTCAGATACGCAGTATTTT.

This clonotype was observed at least ten times. This chain joins TRBV10-3 and TRBJ2-5; the D gene is possibly TRBD2 (6 bases). Deletions cut 6 bases from V and 5 bases from J, with 7 bases between. The germline CDR1 and CDR2 sequences are ENHRY and SYGVKD. CDR3 length equals 11 residues. The CDR3 region has the DNA TGTGCCATCAGAAGCGGGGAGACCCAGTACTTC. Protein product: CAIRSGETQYF.

Ten or more counts support this clonotype. The chain recombines TRBV19 with TRBJ1-5; no clear D gene. The CDR3 consists of 12 residues. Germline CDR1 reads LNHDA; CDR2 reads SQIVND (reference sequence). The ends were cut back, 3 bases at V and 2 bases at J, with 2 bases in the middle. The chain's CDR3 is CASSMGNQPQHF. The CDR3 DNA follows: TGTGCCAGTAGTATGGGCAATCAGCCCCAGCATTTT.

The chain uses TRBV29-1 and TRBJ2-3; 10 bases line up with TRBD2. Germline CDR1 SQVTM, CDR2 ANQGSEA. With V trimmed by 3 bases and J by 4 bases, 4 bases remained unmatched. CDR3 length equals 14 residues. CDR3 loop: CSVEPSGRPDTQYF. Written as DNA, the CDR3 is TGCAGCGTTGAGCCTAGCGGGAGACCAGATACGCAGTATTTT.

The chain employs TRBV13 and TRBJ2-7, with unresolved D. V dropped 5 bases and J dropped 0 bases, with 8 bases sitting between them. The CDR3 runs 13 residues. The germline gives CDR1 PRHDT, CDR2 FYEKMQ (reference sequence). In nucleotides, the CDR3 is TGTGCCAGCAGCCCCCTGGCCTCCTACGAGCAGTACTTC. Its protein product is CASSPLASYEQYF.

V gene TRBV10-1 combines with J gene TRBJ2-7; 8 bases align to TRBD1. The length of the CDR3 is 14 residues. The germline V gene has CDR1 WNHNN and CDR2 SYGVQD (reference sequence). V was clipped by 0 bases and J by 6 bases; unmatched bases: 4. CDR3 coding DNA: TGCGCCAGCAGTGAGTCGATTGACAGGGGCGAGCAGTACTTC. Amino acid sequence: CASSESIDRGEQYF.

This clonotype was counted only a few times. J is TRBJ2-1 and V is TRBV20-1; 7 nucleotides line up with TRBD1. The V gene's germline CDR1 is DFQATT and CDR2 SNEGSKA (reference sequence). V was pared by 6 bases and J by 8 bases, with 13 bases of the junction left unmatched. This CDR3 has 14 amino acids. CDR3 sequence (DNA): TGCAGTGCCACGGACAGGACGGGTTACGATGAGCAGTTCTTC. Its translation is CSATDRTGYDEQFF.

The V and J genes are TRBV6-2 or TRBV6-3 and TRBJ2-6; D gene ambiguous. This CDR3 is 15 amino acids long. V lost 6 bases and J 0 bases, leaving 9 bases between the germline ends. Germline V lookup: CDR1 MNHEY, CDR2 SVGEGT. CDR3 DNA sequence: TGTGCCAGCAGCCGTGACGGCTCTGGGGCCAACGTCCTGACTTTC. Its translation is CASSRDGSGANVLTF.

This clonotype was observed at least ten times. The gene calls are TRBV12-3 or TRBV12-4 and TRBJ1-2; TRBD1 is a possible D gene (5 bases). V shed 1 base and J shed 5 bases, with 11 bases lying between them. The CDR3 contains 14 residues. CDR3 loop: CASSLGAGRYGYTF. The CDR3 DNA is TGTGCCAGCAGTTTAGGGGCGGGGCGGTATGGCTACACCTTC.

This clonotype was detected ten times or more. This chain's CDR3 is CASSPTGVSGNTIYF. The DNA of the CDR3 is TGTGCCAGCAGCCCTACTGGCGTCTCTGGAAACACCATATATTTT. V is TRBV7-9 and J is TRBJ1-3; D gene ambiguous. Germline V gives CDR1 SEHNR, CDR2 FQNEAQ (reference sequence). The CDR3 sequence is 15 residues long. V shed 5 bases and J shed 0 bases, with 11 bases lying between them.

This clonotype has just a few counts. The V call is TRBV7-9, the J call TRBJ2-1; the match to TRBD1 covers 8 bases. J gave up 5 bases and V 0 bases, and 3 bases lay outside the gene matches. CDR1 is SEHNR and CDR2 is FQNEAQ in the germline V gene (reference sequence). The CDR3 is 15 residues long. CDR3 in amino acids: CASSLAGTGHNEQFF. The CDR3 region has the DNA TGTGCCAGCAGCTTAGCCGGGACAGGCCACAATGAGCAGTTCTTC. Supplemented by reference TRBV7-9 and TRBJ2-1, the full variable domain reads DTGVSQNPRHKITKRGQNVTFRCDPISEHNRLYWYRQTLGQGPEFLTYFQNEAQLEKSRLLSDRFSAERPKGSFSTLEIQRTEQGDSAMYLCASSLAGTGHNEQFFGPGTRLTVL.

This clonotype was seen at least ten times. This sequence joins TRBV28 and TRBJ1-6, with D possibly matching TRBD1 (5 bases). V shed 8 bases and J shed 12 bases, with 17 bases lying between them. The CDR3 consists of 13 residues. The germline gives CDR1 MDHEN, CDR2 SYDVKM. CDR3 in DNA: TGTGCCAGCGGCCCTGCAGGGTCCCGACCCCTCCACTTT. Translated: CASGPAGSRPLHF.